This T cell receptor beta chain comes out of a study of breast tumors, draining lymph nodes, adjacent tissues. Axillary draining lymph nodes of breast cancer patients supplied the node samples. This clonotype was counted only a few times. Its specificity is unknown. This sequence may be a read error, since a much larger clone differs from it by one base. The CDR3 extends over 14 amino acids. The germline V gene has CDR1 KGHSH and CDR2 LQKENI. Overall study findings and caveats: Luminal-like breast cancer showed significantly higher tumor–nontumor repertoire similarity than basal-like. Data fit most tumor T cells coming from lymph node, expanding in tumor. Tumor TCR diversity was below lymph nodes but above nontumor tissue. Data only fit, rather than demonstrated, lymph node origin of most tumor T cells.

TCRdb reprocessed the multiplex PCR reads with MiXCR, giving one entry per CDR3 protein. The repertoire holds around 130,000 distinct CDR3 sequences, with about 31% as singletons. Sequenced: axillary lymph node tissue. The receptor's source is a female donor with breast cancer. Some clones in this sample may be carry-over from other donors' samples. This chain joins TRBV18 and TRBJ2-7; 7 positions agree with TRBD1. CDR3 loop: CASSPAGTDYERYF. The CDR3 DNA is TGTGCCAGCTCACCTGCCGGGACAGACTACGAGCGGTACTTC.